The 30 T cell receptor beta chains in this list originate from one sample, sequenced in a study of OX40 agonist ivuxolimab in advanced cancers. Here immunoSEQ multiplex PCR was the method, and the copy in TCRdb shows in-frame clones only, minus some. The sample lists about 75,000 clones, approximately 85% occurring once. The source material was CD4+ or CD8+ T cells sorted from blood, sampled in a trial of the OX40 agonist ivuxolimab. These receptors all stem from an adult with an advanced solid tumor such as melanoma, head and neck, liver or kidney cancer.

The chain couples TRBV21-1 to TRBJ2-5; the table calls TRBD1, which could not be checked here. TRBV21-1 is an annotated pseudogene. This CDR3 is 17 amino acids long. The CDR3 DNA reads TGTGCCAGCAGCCAAGACAAGGACACCAGGGGGGAAGAGACCCAGTACTTC. This encodes CASSQDKDTRGEETQYF.

J is TRBJ2-5 and V is TRBV5-1; TRBD2 matches 7 bases. The V gene end was trimmed by 0 bases and the J gene end by 5 bases; junction bases not matched to a gene: 7. The CDR3 contains 15 residues. From germline, CDR1 is SGHRS and CDR2 YFSETQ. The CDR3 loop reads CASSLVVRELETQYF. CDR3 nucleotide sequence: TGCGCCAGCAGCTTGGTTGTGCGGGAGTTGGAGACCCAGTACTTC.

The chain uses TRBV2 and TRBJ2-3; no definite D call. The V gene's germline CDR1 is SNHLY and CDR2 FYNNEI. The V end lost 8 bases, the J end lost 0 bases, and 9 bases lay between the germline ends. CDR3 size: 13 residues. The CDR3 loop is CASSVLSTDTQYF. CDR3 DNA sequence: TGTGCCAGCTCGGTCCTTAGCACAGATACGCAGTATTTT.

To note about this clone: The junction and the germline gene differ at one end; a read error may be behind it. The V and J genes are TRBV6-5 and TRBJ2-7, with D unresolved. CDR3 length: 13 amino acids. CDR1 is MNHEY, CDR2 SVGAGI, per germline. CDR3 sequence reads: CAISDQLGGEQYF. CDR3 in DNA: TGTGCCATCAGTGACCAGTTAGGTGGAGAGCAGTACTTC.

Details on this clone: The sample has other DNA sequences that encode this CDR3 too. V is TRBV5-1 and J is TRBJ1-2, with TRBD1 matching over 8 bases. The V segment lost 4 bases and the J segment 5 bases; nucleotides outside the gene matches: 4. The CDR3 spans 13 residues. The germline V gene has CDR1 SGHRS and CDR2 YFSETQ. CDR3 DNA: TGCGCCAGCAGCCCCGGACAGGGTTATGGCTACACCTTC. Amino acids: CASSPGQGYGYTF.

The V gene is TRBV6-5, the J gene TRBJ1-3; D may be TRBD1 (5 bases). V was pared by 0 bases and J by 0 bases, with 6 bases between. This CDR3 has 15 residues. From germline, CDR1 is MNHEY and CDR2 SVGAGI. In nucleotides, the CDR3 is TGTGCCAGCAGTTACTCGCAGGGCTCTGGAAACACCATATATTTT. Protein: CASSYSQGSGNTIYF.

This clone has a handful of counts. The chain links TRBV11-3 to TRBJ2-5, with D perhaps TRBD1 (6 bases). The CDR3 spans 16 residues. Per the germline V gene, CDR1 is SGHNT and CDR2 is YENEEA. With 5 bases removed from V and 1 base from J, the gap between germline ends came to 17 bases. The CDR3 DNA sequence: TGTGCCAGCAGCCTACAGGGTGGTGGGGGCCAAGAGACCCAGTACTTC. It codes for CASSLQGGGGQETQYF.

The chain uses TRBV2 and TRBJ2-3; D not certain. The CDR3 has 11 residues. Germline CDR1 SNHLY, CDR2 FYNNEI. Trimming took off 7 bases at V and 2 bases at J, with 4 bases between the two ends. The chain's CDR3 is CASTFTDTQYF. CDR3 bases: TGTGCCAGCACTTTCACAGATACGCAGTATTTT.

This chain links TRBV4-2 with TRBJ2-2; 11 bases fit TRBD2. Germline V CDR1 and CDR2: LGHNA, YNFKEQ. The CDR3 is 17 residues long. Germline trimming cut 1 base from V and 1 base from J; bases unmatched to any gene: 2. The CDR3, as DNA: TGTGCCAGCAGCCAAGGTCTAGCGGGAGGGAACACCGGGGAGCTGTTTTTT. Its protein product is CASSQGLAGGNTGELFF.

Here the CDR3 DNA reads TGTGCCAGCAGTTTATTCGGCAGTCTAGAGACCCAGTACTTC. This sequence encodes CASSLFGSLETQYF. V usage is TRBV28 and J usage is TRBJ2-5; D ambiguous. Germline loops: CDR1 MDHEN, CDR2 SYDVKM. Deletions cut 1 base from V and 4 bases from J, with 10 bases between. The CDR3 is made up of 14 amino acids.

The chain uses TRBV5-6 and TRBJ1-5; 9 nucleotides align to TRBD1. Germline CDR1 and CDR2: SGHDT and YYEEEE. Trimming took 4 bases from V and 9 from J; bases not matched to a gene: 8. The CDR3 runs 14 residues. The CDR3 spells CASSAGQGRGPQHF. As DNA, the CDR3 is TGTGCCAGCAGCGCGGGACAGGGCCGAGGGCCCCAGCATTTT.

The chain carries TRBV28 and TRBJ1-4; no definite D call. The V and J ends lost 6 bases and 3 bases respectively, with 5 bases between them. Germline CDR1 is MDHEN and CDR2 is SYDVKM. This CDR3 region has 12 residues. The CDR3 DNA is TGTGCCAGCAGCGATCCTAATGAAAAACTGTTTTTT. Its translation: CASSDPNEKLFF. The full variable domain, rest sourced from reference TRBV28 and TRBJ1-4, is DVKVTQSSRYLVKRTGEKVFLECVQDMDHENMFWYRQDPGLGLRLIYFSYDVKMKEKGDIPEGYSVSREKKERFSLILESASTNQTSMYLCASSDPNEKLFFGSGTQLSVL.

This clone has more than one count but fewer than ten. The rearrangement links TRBV6-6 to TRBJ1-2; a weak D match, TRBD1 (5 bases). Deletions cut 7 bases from V and 5 bases from J, with 17 bases between. CDR3 length: 14 amino acids. Germline loops: CDR1 MNHNY, CDR2 SVGAGI (reference sequence). For the CDR3, the DNA is TGTGCCAGCACCCCAGGGAGGGGCACGTATGGCTACACCTTC. Its protein is CASTPGRGTYGYTF.

V is TRBV29-1 and J is TRBJ2-2; 7 bases fit TRBD1. Germline CDR1 reads SQVTM; CDR2 reads ANQGSEA. The ends lost 0 bases at V and 5 bases at J; junction bases unmatched: 3. The CDR3 is made up of 14 amino acids. Here the CDR3 DNA reads TGCAGCGTTGAAGAGGGACAGATGACCGGGGAGCTGTTTTTT. Its protein product is CSVEEGQMTGELFF.

The chain joins TRBV11-3 to TRBJ2-3; TRBD2 might be the D (6 bases). V lost 1 base and J lost 0, with 11 bases in between. Germline V CDR1 and CDR2: SGHNT, YENEEA. This CDR3 has 16 amino acids. CDR3 nucleotide sequence: TGTGCCAGCAGCTTAGGGACTACTACTAGCACAGATACGCAGTATTTT. This sequence encodes CASSLGTTTSTDTQYF.

Comments on this clone: One junction end does not reproduce the germline sequence, and a read error may be involved. The sample carries other DNA sequences with the same CDR3. V gene TRBV10-1 combines with J gene TRBJ2-6; weak D call: TRBD1 (5 bases). The CDR3 contains 13 residues. Per germline, CDR1 WNHNN and CDR2 SYGVQD (reference sequence). The chain's CDR3 is CASSESGANVLTF. In DNA, the CDR3 is TGCGCCAGCAGTGAGTCTGGGGCTAACGTCCTGACTTTC.

This clone came up a few times. This sequence joins TRBV5-6 and TRBJ2-7; the match to TRBD2 covers 12 bases. After removal of 4 bases from V and 1 base from J, the junction contained 3 bases not matched to a gene. The CDR3 is made up of 15 amino acids. Germline lookup yields CDR1 SGHDT and CDR2 YYEEEE. This CDR3 reads CASSTGLAGSYEQYF. Written as DNA, the CDR3 is TGTGCCAGCAGCACCGGACTAGCGGGGTCCTACGAGCAGTACTTC.

The gene calls are TRBV7-9 and TRBJ2-7; D gene ambiguous. In germline, CDR1 is SEHNR, CDR2 FQNEAQ (reference sequence). This CDR3 region has 12 residues. Between the trimmed V and J ends, which lost 5 bases and 5 bases, there was a span of 10 bases. CDR3 sequence reads: CASSPGRDEQYF. The CDR3 DNA reads TGTGCCAGCAGCCCTGGTCGGGACGAGCAGTACTTC.

The chain links TRBV10-3 to TRBJ2-2, with a tentative D call TRBD2 (6 bases). V lost 2 bases and J lost 4, with 14 bases in between. The CDR3 covers 16 residues. The germline V gene encodes CDR1 ENHRY and CDR2 SYGVKD. CDR3 DNA: TGTGCCATCAGTGAGATCGGGGGAGTAGGCACCGGGGAGCTGTTTTTT. Amino acids: CAISEIGGVGTGELFF.

The chain is built from TRBV5-1 and TRBJ1-2; D is uncertain. The CDR3 totals 13 residues. V was cut by 3 bases and J by 8 bases, with 14 bases left in between. Germline CDR1 is SGHRS and CDR2 is YFSETQ. Here the CDR3 reads CASSSEGFSGYTF. The CDR3 DNA reads as TGCGCCAGCAGCTCGGAGGGATTTAGCGGCTACACCTTC.

This clone has only one observation. This rearrangement joins TRBV19 to TRBJ2-3; the D call may be TRBD1 or TRBD2 (5 bases each). CDR1 LNHDA and CDR2 SQIVND come from the germline V gene (reference sequence). The CDR3 has 16 residues. The V and J ends lost 1 base and 2 bases respectively, with 13 bases between them. The CDR3 loop is CASSIGLGRITDTQYF. CDR3 nucleotides: TGTGCCAGTAGTATAGGATTGGGACGGATCACAGATACGCAGTATTTT.

V usage is TRBV28 and J usage is TRBJ1-1, with a weak D call TRBD1 (5 bases). The CDR3 loop spans 14 amino acids. CDR1 and CDR2 (germline): MDHEN, SYDVKM. V was clipped by 5 bases and J by 4 bases, with 14 bases between them. This CDR3 is CASSPQQTGTEAFF. CDR3 coding DNA: TGTGCCAGCAGTCCCCAGCAAACAGGCACTGAAGCTTTCTTT.

This chain links TRBV28 with TRBJ2-7; D is perhaps TRBD2 (6 bases). CDR1 MDHEN and CDR2 SYDVKM come from the germline V gene. The CDR3 contains 13 residues. V dropped 0 bases and J dropped 7 bases, with 10 bases sitting between them. In DNA form, the CDR3 reads TGTGCCAGCAGTTTATGGTCTGCGGGGGAGCAGTACTTC. This gives the protein CASSLWSAGEQYF. Together with reference TRBV28 and TRBJ2-7, the CDR3 gives the full variable domain: DVKVTQSSRYLVKRTGEKVFLECVQDMDHENMFWYRQDPGLGLRLIYFSYDVKMKEKGDIPEGYSVSREKKERFSLILESASTNQTSMYLCASSLWSAGEQYFGPGTRLTVT.

The V gene is TRBV6-1, the J gene TRBJ2-4; D is perhaps TRBD2 (6 bases). CDR1 and CDR2 (germline): MNHNS, SASEGT. V lost 0 bases, J lost 6 bases, and 12 bases lay in between. The CDR3 has 15 amino acids. This chain's CDR3 is CASSEAWGVGNIQYF. The DNA of the CDR3 is TGTGCCAGCAGTGAAGCCTGGGGGGTCGGAAACATTCAGTACTTC.

The J gene is TRBJ2-1, the V gene TRBV6-4, with 7 bases lining up with TRBD2. Germline CDR1 and CDR2: MRHNA and SNTAGT. Trimming cost V 8 bases and J 12 bases; bases outside gene matches: 22. The CDR3 consists of 16 residues. CDR3 in amino acids: CASRPQGGEAGSGQFF. For the CDR3, the DNA is TGTGCCAGCCGCCCCCAAGGTGGAGAAGCGGGATCAGGGCAGTTCTTC.

This clone showed up just once. The chain has TRBV6-5 and TRBJ2-1; TRBD1 is a possible D gene (6 bases). V was cut by 2 bases and J by 6 bases, with 14 bases left in between. CDR3 length: 15 amino acids. Germline lookup yields CDR1 MNHEY and CDR2 SVGAGI. This chain's CDR3 is CASSYDRTGFNEQFF. The CDR3 coding sequence is TGTGCCAGCAGTTACGACCGCACAGGGTTCAATGAGCAGTTCTTC.

The chain combines TRBV4-1 with TRBJ2-7; 11 bases agree with TRBD2. V dropped 1 base and J dropped 3; count of bases not matched to a gene: 5. Germline CDR1 is MGHRA and CDR2 is YSYEKL. The CDR3 is 16 residues long. The CDR3 DNA reads TGCGCCAGCAGCCAAGCACTAGCGGGAGAGGGCTACGAGCAGTACTTC. Residues: CASSQALAGEGYEQYF.

V and J are TRBV6-1 and TRBJ2-3; possibly TRBD2 for D (5 bases). Germline-derived CDR1 and CDR2 are MNHNS and SASEGT. The CDR3 contains 14 residues. V lost 3 bases and J 2 bases, leaving 9 bases between the germline ends. CDR3 sequence reads: CASSETGYTDTQYF. Written as DNA, the CDR3 is TGTGCCAGCAGTGAGACGGGATACACAGATACGCAGTATTTT.

The chain joins TRBV5-1 to TRBJ2-2; TRBD2 aligns across 7 bases. The CDR3 length is 15 residues. With 1 base clipped from V and 1 base from J, the junction kept 1 base outside the gene matches. Per the germline V gene, CDR1 is SGHRS and CDR2 is YFSETQ. The CDR3 is CASSLLAGNTGELFF. The CDR3 region has the DNA TGCGCCAGCAGCTTGTTAGCGGGGAACACCGGGGAGCTGTTTTTT.

The rearrangement joins TRBV6-1 to TRBJ2-5; D is possibly TRBD1 (5 bases). Trimming pared 4 bases from V and 5 bases from J, leaving 11 bases between. The CDR3 length is 13 residues. CDR1 and CDR2 from the germline V gene are MNHNS and SASEGT. CDR3 nucleotide sequence: TGTGCCAGCAGTGTTCCAGGGCGGGAGACCCAGTACTTC. It specifies CASSVPGRETQYF.